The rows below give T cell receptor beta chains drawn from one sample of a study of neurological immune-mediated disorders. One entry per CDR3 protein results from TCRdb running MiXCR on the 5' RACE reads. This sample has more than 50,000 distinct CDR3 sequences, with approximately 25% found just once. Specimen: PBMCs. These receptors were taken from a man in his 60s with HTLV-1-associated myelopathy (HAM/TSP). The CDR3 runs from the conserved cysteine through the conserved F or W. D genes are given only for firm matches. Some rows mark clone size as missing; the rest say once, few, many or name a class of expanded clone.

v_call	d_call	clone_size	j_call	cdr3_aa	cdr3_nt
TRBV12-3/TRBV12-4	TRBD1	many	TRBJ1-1	CASTETGIYTEAFF	TGTGCCAGCACAGAGACAGGGATCTACACTGAAGCTTTCTTT
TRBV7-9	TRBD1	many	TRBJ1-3	CASSTDTGEAGNTIYF	TGTGCCAGCAGCACCGACACAGGGGAGGCAGGAAACACCATATATTTT
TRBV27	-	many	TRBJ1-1	CASSFQVTGEAFF	TGTGCCAGCAGTTTCCAGGTTACGGGTGAAGCTTTCTTT
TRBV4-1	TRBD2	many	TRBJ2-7	CASSPGLAGATYEQYF	TGCGCCAGCAGCCCAGGACTAGCGGGAGCGACCTACGAGCAGTACTTC
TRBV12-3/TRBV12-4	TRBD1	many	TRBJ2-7	CASNPGQGNEQYF	TGTGCCAGCAACCCGGGACAGGGGAACGAGCAGTACTTC
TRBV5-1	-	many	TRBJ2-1	CASGVPPGSSYNEQFF	TGCGCCAGCGGGGTCCCCCCCGGGAGCTCCTACAATGAGCAGTTCTTC
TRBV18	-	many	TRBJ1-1	CASSPRVSTEAFF	TGTGCCAGCTCACCCCGTGTTAGCACTGAAGCTTTCTTT
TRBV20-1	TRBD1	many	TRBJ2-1	CSAPQTGGIVNEQFF	TGCAGTGCCCCTCAGACAGGGGGCATAGTCAATGAGCAGTTCTTC
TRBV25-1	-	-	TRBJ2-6	CASSDSPGAHGANVLTF	TGTGCCAGCAGTGACAGCCCCGGGGCGCACGGGGCCAACGTCCTGACTTTC
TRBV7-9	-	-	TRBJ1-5	CASSFDGNQPQHF	TGTGCCAGCAGCTTCGACGGCAATCAGCCCCAGCATTTT
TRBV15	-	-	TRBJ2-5	CATSMVQETQYF	TGTGCCACCAGCATGGTCCAAGAGACCCAGTACTTC
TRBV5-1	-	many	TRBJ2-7	CASSLRTAHYEQYF	TGCGCCAGCAGCTTGCGAACAGCTCACTACGAGCAGTACTTC
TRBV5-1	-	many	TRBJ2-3	CASTSPGGADTQYF	TGCGCCAGCACCTCCCCCGGGGGCGCAGATACGCAGTATTTT
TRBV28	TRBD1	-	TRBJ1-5	CASRKHWWGQRSNQPQHF	TGTGCCAGCAGAAAACACTGGTGGGGACAGCGTAGCAATCAGCCCCAGCATTTT
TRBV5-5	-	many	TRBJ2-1	CASSLALASNLYNEQFF	TGTGCCAGCAGCTTGGCCCTAGCGAGCAACCTATACAATGAGCAGTTCTTC
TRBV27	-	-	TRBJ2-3	CASRDTRDDTQYF	TGTGCCAGCAGGGACACGCGGGATGATACGCAGTATTTT
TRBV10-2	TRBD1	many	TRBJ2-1	CASRRGQGLGEQFF	TGCGCCAGCAGGCGGGGACAGGGTTTGGGTGAGCAGTTCTTC
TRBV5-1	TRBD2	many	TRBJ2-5	CASSQMTSGSGYETQYF	TGCGCCAGCAGCCAGATGACTAGCGGGAGTGGGTATGAGACCCAGTACTTC
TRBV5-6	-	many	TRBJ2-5	CASRKGAGPQGTQYF	TGTGCCAGCAGAAAGGGTGCAGGGCCCCAGGGGACCCAGTACTTC
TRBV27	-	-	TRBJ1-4	CASSLSPPGPTNEKLFF	TGTGCCAGCAGTTTATCGCCACCGGGACCGACTAATGAAAAACTGTTTTTT
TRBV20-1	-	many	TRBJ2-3	CSATLEGDTQYF	TGCAGTGCCACCCTGGAGGGAGATACGCAGTATTTT
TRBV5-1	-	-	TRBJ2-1	CASTTNIRRPYNEQFF	TGCGCCAGCACAACCAATATAAGGAGACCCTACAATGAGCAGTTCTTC
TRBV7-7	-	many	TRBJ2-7	CASSWDIVEQYF	TGTGCTAGCAGCTGGGACATTGTCGAGCAGTACTTC
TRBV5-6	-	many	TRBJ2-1	CASTHKQGLVEQFF	TGTGCCAGCACCCATAAACAGGGCCTCGTTGAGCAGTTCTTC
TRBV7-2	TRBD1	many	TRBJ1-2	CASSLGQGAIGYTF	TGTGCCAGCAGTCTTGGACAGGGGGCGATTGGCTACACCTTC
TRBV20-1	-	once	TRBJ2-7	CSAPRDFDSYEQYF	TGCAGTGCGCCTAGAGATTTCGACTCCTACGAGCAGTACTTC
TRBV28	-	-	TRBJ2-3	CASTVHSTDTQYF	TGTGCCAGTACCGTCCATAGCACAGATACGCAGTATTTT
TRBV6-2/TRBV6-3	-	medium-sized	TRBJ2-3	CASTPGIHSRTTDTQYF	TGTGCCAGCACCCCTGGGATCCACAGCCGGACGACAGATACGCAGTATTTT
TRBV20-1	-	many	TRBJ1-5	CSARDHEEQPQHF	TGCAGTGCTAGAGATCATGAGGAACAGCCCCAGCATTTT
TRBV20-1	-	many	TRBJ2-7	CSAGVAEQYF	TGCAGTGCGGGTGTGGCCGAGCAGTACTTC
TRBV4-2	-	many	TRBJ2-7	CASSQEAQRENYEQYF	TGTGCCAGCAGCCAAGAGGCTCAGCGCGAGAACTACGAGCAGTACTTC
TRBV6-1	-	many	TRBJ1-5	CASSIVGGNQPQHF	TGTGCCAGCAGTATCGTAGGGGGCAATCAGCCCCAGCATTTT
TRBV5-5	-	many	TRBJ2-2	CASSPGAEANTGELFF	TGTGCCAGCAGCCCTGGGGCGGAGGCGAACACCGGGGAGCTGTTTTTT
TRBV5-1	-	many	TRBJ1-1	CASSSAGQSAFF	TGCGCCAGCAGCTCCGCAGGACAGAGCGCTTTCTTT
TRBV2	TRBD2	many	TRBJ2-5	CASSPLPETSGNRETQYF	TGTGCCAGCAGTCCTCTCCCGGAGACTAGCGGGAATAGAGAGACCCAGTACTTC
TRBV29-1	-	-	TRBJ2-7	CSVGDTYEQYF	TGCAGCGTTGGGGACACGTACGAGCAGTACTTC
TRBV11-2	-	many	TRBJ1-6	CASSLEGGAGSPLHF	TGTGCCAGCAGCTTAGAAGGAGGGGCGGGTTCACCCCTCCACTTT
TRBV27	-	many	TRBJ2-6	CASSSETSSSGANVLTF	TGTGCCAGCAGTTCAGAAACCAGCTCATCCGGGGCCAACGTCCTGACTTTC
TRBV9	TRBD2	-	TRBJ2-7	CASSASSGYPYEQYF	TGTGCCAGCAGCGCTTCTAGCGGGTACCCTTACGAGCAGTACTTC
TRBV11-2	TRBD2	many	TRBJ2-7	CASTSSLAGVSEQYF	TGTGCCAGCACCTCGTCCCTAGCGGGAGTAAGCGAGCAGTACTTC
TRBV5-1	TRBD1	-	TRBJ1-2	CASSLAVQGAGGYTF	TGCGCCAGCAGCTTGGCGGTTCAGGGGGCCGGTGGCTACACCTTC
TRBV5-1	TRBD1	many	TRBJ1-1	CASSFGTGYTEAFF	TGCGCCAGCAGCTTCGGGACAGGGTATACTGAAGCTTTCTTT
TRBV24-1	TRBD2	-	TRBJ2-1	CATGTSGYNEQFF	TGTGCCACCGGGACTAGCGGGTACAATGAGCAGTTCTTC
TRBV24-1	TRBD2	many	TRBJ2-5	CATSDPLRKAGAGETQYF	TGTGCCACCAGTGATCCCCTGAGAAAAGCGGGAGCGGGAGAGACCCAGTACTTC
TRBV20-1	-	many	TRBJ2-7	CSATGTYEQYF	TGCAGTGCTACCGGCACCTACGAGCAGTACTTC
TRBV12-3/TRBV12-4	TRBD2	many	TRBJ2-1	CASSLVLNSGRWYDNEQFF	TGTGCCAGCAGTTTAGTTTTAAATAGCGGGAGATGGTACGACAATGAGCAGTTCTTC
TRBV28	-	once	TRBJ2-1	CASTPGSNEQFF	TGTGCCAGCACCCCCGGGAGCAATGAGCAGTTCTTC
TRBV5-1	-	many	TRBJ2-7	CASKGEYEQYF	TGCGCCAGCAAAGGGGAGTACGAGCAGTACTTC
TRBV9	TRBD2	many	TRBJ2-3	CASSVQGGSADTQYF	TGTGCCAGCAGCGTCCAGGGCGGGAGTGCAGATACGCAGTATTTT
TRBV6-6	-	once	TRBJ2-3	CAIGWADTQYF	TGTGCCATCGGTTGGGCAGATACGCAGTATTTT
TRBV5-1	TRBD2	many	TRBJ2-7	CASRYSAGEGYQYF	TGCGCCAGCAGGTACAGCGCGGGAGAAGGCTATCAGTACTTC
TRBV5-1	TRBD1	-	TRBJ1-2	CASSHPGQGAGYTF	TGCGCCAGCAGCCACCCGGGACAGGGTGCCGGCTACACCTTC
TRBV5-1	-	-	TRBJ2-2	CASSSKGQNTGELFF	TGCGCCAGCAGCTCCAAAGGACAGAACACCGGGGAGCTGTTTTTT
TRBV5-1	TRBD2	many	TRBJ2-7	CASSSTSGEPYEQYF	TGCGCCAGCAGCTCAACTAGCGGGGAGCCTTACGAGCAGTACTTC
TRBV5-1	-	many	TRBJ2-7	CASSFTVSYEQYF	TGCGCCAGCAGCTTCACAGTTTCCTACGAGCAGTACTTC
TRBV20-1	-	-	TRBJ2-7	CSALGIANLYF	TGCAGTGCTCTGGGGATCGCTAACCTGTACTTC
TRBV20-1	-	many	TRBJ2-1	CSARLIGYNEQFF	TGCAGTGCTAGGTTGATTGGGTACAATGAGCAGTTCTTC
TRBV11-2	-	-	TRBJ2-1	CASSSGVNEQFF	TGTGCCAGCAGCTCCGGGGTGAATGAGCAGTTCTTC